This record looks at one T cell receptor beta chain sequence and its context. Losses at the gene ends were 3 bases for V and 6 bases for J; bases not matched to a gene: 2. The CDR3 extends over 13 amino acids. Germline-derived CDR1 and CDR2 are SGHTA and FQGNSA. Patients were all untreated before their thyroid surgery. This record comes from a study of metastatic and nonmetastatic thyroid tumors. With MiXCR, TCRdb reprocessed the PCR reads. This repertoire shows about 21,000 clones, over 25% found once; its top ten account for approximately 22%. The chain couples TRBV7-2 to TRBJ1-2; 9 bases map to TRBD1. The source of this sequence is a female donor with papillary thyroid cancer or a benign thyroid nodule (not recorded which). Some clones in this sample may be carry-over from other donors' samples. The sample was adjacent normal tissue. The CDR3 DNA follows: TGTGCCAGCAGCTTCGGGACAGGGAATGGCTACACCTTC. Translating it yields CASSFGTGNGYTF.